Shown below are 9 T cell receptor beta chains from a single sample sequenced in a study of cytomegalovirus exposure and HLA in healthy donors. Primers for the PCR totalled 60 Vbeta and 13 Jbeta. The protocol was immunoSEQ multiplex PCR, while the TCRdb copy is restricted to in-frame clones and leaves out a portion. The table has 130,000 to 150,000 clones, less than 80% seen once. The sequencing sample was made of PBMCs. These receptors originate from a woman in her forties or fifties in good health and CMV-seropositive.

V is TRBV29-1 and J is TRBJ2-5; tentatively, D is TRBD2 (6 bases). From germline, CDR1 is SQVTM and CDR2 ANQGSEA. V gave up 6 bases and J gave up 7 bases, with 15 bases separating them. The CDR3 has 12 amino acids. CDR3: CSVGGRRVTQYF. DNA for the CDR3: TGCAGCGTGGGGGGACGTCGAGTGACCCAGTACTTC.

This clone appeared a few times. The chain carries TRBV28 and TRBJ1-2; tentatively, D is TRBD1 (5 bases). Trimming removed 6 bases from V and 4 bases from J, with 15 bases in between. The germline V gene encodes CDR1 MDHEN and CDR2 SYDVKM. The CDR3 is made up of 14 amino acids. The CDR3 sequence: CASREEGRVYGYTF. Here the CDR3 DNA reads TGTGCCAGCAGGGAGGAGGGGCGCGTCTATGGCTACACCTTC.

CDR3 amino acids: CASSLGLAVVYEQYF. The CDR3 bases are TGCGCCAGCAGCTTGGGGCTAGCGGTTGTCTACGAGCAGTACTTC. This sequence joins TRBV5-1 and TRBJ2-7; 7 nucleotides agree with TRBD2. The germline V gene encodes CDR1 SGHRS and CDR2 YFSETQ. CDR3 length: 15 amino acids. V gave up 0 bases and J gave up 3 bases; unmatched junction bases: 6.

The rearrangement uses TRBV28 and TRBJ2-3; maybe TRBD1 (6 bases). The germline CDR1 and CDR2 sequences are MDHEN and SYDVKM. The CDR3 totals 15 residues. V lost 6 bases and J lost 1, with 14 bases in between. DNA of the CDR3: TGTGCCAGCAGCAGAATAGGACAGCGCACAGATACGCAGTATTTT. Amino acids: CASSRIGQRTDTQYF.

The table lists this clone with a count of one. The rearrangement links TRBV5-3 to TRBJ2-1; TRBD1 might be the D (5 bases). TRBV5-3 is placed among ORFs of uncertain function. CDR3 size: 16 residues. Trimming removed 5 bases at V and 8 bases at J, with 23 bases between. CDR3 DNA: TGTGCCAGAAGATCCAGGGTCTTCCGATCCTGGGATGAGCAGTTCTTC. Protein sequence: CARRSRVFRSWDEQFF.

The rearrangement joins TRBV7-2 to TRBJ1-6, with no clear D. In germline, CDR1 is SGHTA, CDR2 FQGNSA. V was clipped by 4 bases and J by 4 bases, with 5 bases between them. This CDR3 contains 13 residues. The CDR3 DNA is TGTGCCAGCAGCTCGACTTATAATTCACCCCTCCACTTT. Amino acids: CASSSTYNSPLHF. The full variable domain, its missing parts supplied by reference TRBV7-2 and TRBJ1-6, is GAGVSQSPSNKVTEKGKDVELRCDPISGHTALYWYRQSLGQGLEFLIYFQGNSAPDKSGLPSDRFSAERTGGSVSTLTIQRTQQEDSAVYLCASSSTYNSPLHFGNGTRLTVT.

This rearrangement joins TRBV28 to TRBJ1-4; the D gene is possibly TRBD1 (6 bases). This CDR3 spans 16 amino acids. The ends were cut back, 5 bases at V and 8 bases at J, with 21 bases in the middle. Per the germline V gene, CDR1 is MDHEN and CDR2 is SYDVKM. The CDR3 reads CASSAYRDTKWEKLFF. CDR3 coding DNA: TGTGCCAGCAGTGCGTACCGGGACACTAAATGGGAAAAACTGTTTTTT.

The CDR3 loop is CASSHEGALHF. The CDR3 DNA is TGTGCCAGCAGCCATGAGGGGGCCCTCCACTTT. The rearrangement links TRBV14 to TRBJ1-6, with a weak D call TRBD1 (6 bases). Germline V gene lookup returns CDR1 SGHDN and CDR2 FVKESK. The CDR3 is 11 amino acids. The V end was cut by 3 bases, the J end by 14 bases, with 8 bases between.

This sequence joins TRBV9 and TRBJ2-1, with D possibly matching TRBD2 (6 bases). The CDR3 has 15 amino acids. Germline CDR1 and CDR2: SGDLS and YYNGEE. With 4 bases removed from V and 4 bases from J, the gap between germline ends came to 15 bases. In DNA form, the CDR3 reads TGTGCCAGCAGCTCGGGGGAGGCTTTATACAATGAGCAGTTCTTC. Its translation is CASSSGEALYNEQFF.